This passage covers 17 T cell receptor beta chains from one sample sequenced in a study of human CD8 memory T cell subsets. UMI-labeled 5' RACE yielded the TCR beta libraries. After re-calling the 5' RACE reads, TCRdb lists one entry per CDR3 protein, DNA absent. The sample table sets out 15,000 to 20,000 distinct CDR3 sequences. Sequences were obtained from CD8+ stem-like memory T cells (TSCM and TCM) sorted from PBMCs. The subset denotes: stem-like memory CD8 T cells (TSTEM), CCR7+ PD-1- TIGIT-. All receptors derive from a human donor in good health.

The chain is built from TRBV6-2 or TRBV6-3 and TRBJ1-5; TCRdb outputs TRBD1, but without DNA this stays unchecked. This CDR3 is built from 15 residues. From germline, CDR1 is MNHEY and CDR2 SVGEGT. The CDR3 region is CASSLTGKFNQPQHF.

The chain links TRBV7-9 to TRBJ1-5. This CDR3 is 15 amino acids long. CDR1 is SEHNR, CDR2 FQNEAQ, per germline (reference sequence). The CDR3 is CASSQGGAANQPQHF. The whole variable domain, remainder taken from reference TRBV7-9 and TRBJ1-5, is DTGVSQNPRHKITKRGQNVTFRCDPISEHNRLYWYRQTLGQGPEFLTYFQNEAQLEKSRLLSDRFSAERPKGSFSTLEIQRTEQGDSAMYLCASSQGGAANQPQHFGDGTRLSIL.

The chain carries TRBV5-4 and TRBJ2-2; TCRdb names TRBD1, which stays unverified in the absence of DNA. The CDR3 extends over 13 amino acids. Germline V gene data show CDR1 as SGHNT and CDR2 as YYREEE (reference sequence). CDR3: CASSYSGTGELFF. Using reference TRBV5-4 and TRBJ2-2 for the parts outside the CDR3, the full variable domain is ETGVTQSPTHLIKTRGQQVTLRCSSQSGHNTVSWYQQALGQGPQFIFQYYREEENGRGNFPPRFSGLQFPNYSSELNVNALELDDSALYLCASSYSGTGELFFGEGSRLTVL.

The rearrangement uses TRBV5-4 and TRBJ2-1; TCRdb names TRBD2, which stays unverified in the absence of DNA. Germline values: CDR1 SGHNT, CDR2 YYREEE (reference sequence). CDR3 size: 13 residues. The CDR3 protein is CASSPRLGHEQFF.

The rearrangement links TRBV5-5 to TRBJ2-1; the D call from TCRdb, TRBD2, cannot be confirmed without DNA. In germline, CDR1 is SGHKS, CDR2 YYEKEE (reference sequence). The CDR3 is 17 amino acids. CDR3 protein: CASSPRTTSGRDNEQFF.

The chain couples TRBV20-1 to TRBJ2-7; there is no DNA to check the TCRdb D call of TRBD1. This CDR3 spans 17 amino acids. CDR1 DFQATT and CDR2 SNEGSKA come from the germline V gene (reference sequence). This CDR3 is CSAREETGSYIPYEQYF.

This clonotype is identified as medium-sized (0.01 to 0.1%) from frequency. The J gene is TRBJ2-1, the V gene TRBV28; TCRdb returns TRBD2, unconfirmable since there is no DNA. Germline loops: CDR1 MDHEN, CDR2 SYDVKM. This CDR3 is 15 amino acids long. CDR3 protein: CATFSPTKTYNEQFF. The full variable domain, with the rest looked up from reference TRBV28 and TRBJ2-1, is DVKVTQSSRYLVKRTGEKVFLECVQDMDHENMFWYRQDPGLGLRLIYFSYDVKMKEKGDIPEGYSVSREKKERFSLILESASTNQTSMYLCATFSPTKTYNEQFFGPGTRLTVL.

V gene TRBV20-1 combines with J gene TRBJ2-3. The germline V gene has CDR1 DFQATT and CDR2 SNEGSKA (reference sequence). This CDR3 contains 11 residues. The CDR3 here is CSARDVYTQYF.

V and J are TRBV5-5 and TRBJ2-1. Germline V CDR1 and CDR2: SGHKS, YYEKEE (reference sequence). The CDR3 length is 12 residues. This CDR3 is CASSFGTGEQFF. The full variable domain, with the rest looked up from reference TRBV5-5 and TRBJ2-1, is DAGVTQSPTHLIKTRGQQVTLRCSPISGHKSVSWYQQVLGQGPQFIFQYYEKEERGRGNFPDRFSARQFPNYSSELNVNALLLGDSALYLCASSFGTGEQFFGPGTRLTVL.

V is TRBV7-9 and J is TRBJ2-7; TCRdb outputs TRBD1, but without DNA this stays unchecked. Per germline, CDR1 SEHNR and CDR2 FQNEAQ (reference sequence). The CDR3 consists of 12 residues. The CDR3 reads CASSPDRYEQYF.

The chain couples TRBV21-1 to TRBJ2-2; no DNA is available, so the TRBD2 call from TCRdb remains unchecked. TRBV21-1 is tagged as a pseudogene. CDR3 length: 21 amino acids. The CDR3 here is CASSNWELAGVLTANTGELFF.

This chain uses TRBV7-9 with TRBJ1-6; as DNA is missing, the TRBD1 call by TCRdb cannot be tested. Germline lookup yields CDR1 SEHNR and CDR2 FQNEAQ (reference sequence). The CDR3 is made up of 17 amino acids. Here the CDR3 reads CASGESQGHSYNSPLHF.

V is TRBV5-6 and J is TRBJ1-1; TCRdb gives TRBD1 as the D gene, but with no DNA this cannot be confirmed. From germline, CDR1 is SGHDT and CDR2 YYEEEE. The CDR3 contains 14 residues. CDR3 loop: CASSLHGGRTEAFF.

CDR3 loop: CASPETAGRGETQYF. This chain uses TRBV2 with TRBJ2-5; TCRdb names TRBD1, which stays unverified in the absence of DNA. Per the germline V gene, CDR1 is SNHLY and CDR2 is FYNNEI. The CDR3 consists of 15 residues.

The chain links TRBV7-2 to TRBJ2-7; TCRdb returns TRBD1, unconfirmable since there is no DNA. The CDR3 runs 14 residues. Germline CDR1 reads SGHTA; CDR2 reads FQGNSA. The CDR3 loop is CASSRILGGYEQYF.

This rearrangement joins TRBV24-1 to TRBJ1-5; TCRdb's D gene call, TRBD1, goes unchecked for lack of DNA. Looked up from germline, CDR1 is KGHDR and CDR2 is SFDVKD. The CDR3 length is 13 residues. CDR3 sequence reads: CATSRGSNQPQHF.

The rearrangement links TRBV9 to TRBJ2-3; without DNA, the TCRdb call of TRBD2 cannot be checked. Germline CDR1 and CDR2: SGDLS and YYNGEE. The CDR3 has 16 amino acids. CDR3 residues: CASSVGGGLTTDTQYF.